The 15 T cell receptor beta chains given below trace back to one sample, sequenced in a study of CD8 T cells in Susac syndrome. RNA totalling roughly 0.5 to 1 ug underwent reverse transcription with random hexamers. Using its own MiXCR run on the immunoSEQ multiplex PCR reads, TCRdb lists one record per CDR3 protein. The table shows roughly 50,000 distinct CDR3 sequences, with 80% to 95% occurring only once. Sequenced sample: CD8+ T cells from PBMCs. Receptors were obtained from a human donor in good health.

The rearrangement uses TRBV14 and TRBJ2-7; D is uncertain. The CDR3 spans 15 residues. Germline values: CDR1 SGHDN, CDR2 FVKESK. Trimming pared 1 base from V and 0 bases from J, leaving 10 bases between. In DNA form, the CDR3 reads TGTGCCAGCAGCCAAGTGGGCGACGGCTCCTACGAGCAGTACTTC. The encoded protein is CASSQVGDGSYEQYF.

This chain links TRBV20-1 with TRBJ2-4; possibly TRBD2 for D (6 bases). The germline gives CDR1 DFQATT, CDR2 SNEGSKA (reference sequence). Deletions cut 0 bases from V and 7 bases from J, with 16 bases between. This CDR3 contains 15 residues. This CDR3 reads CSARDIGLASNIQYF. The CDR3 nucleotides read TGCAGTGCTAGAGATATAGGGCTAGCGAGTAACATTCAGTACTTC.

This sequence joins TRBV9 and TRBJ2-7; D is possibly TRBD2 (6 bases). CDR1 is SGDLS and CDR2 is YYNGEE in the germline V gene. The CDR3 consists of 16 residues. Trimming took 4 bases from V and 2 from J, leaving 19 bases between them. CDR3 loop: CASSSDGGLSAYEQYF. CDR3 sequence (DNA): TGTGCCAGCAGCTCTGACGGAGGGTTGAGCGCCTACGAGCAGTACTTC.

The chain links TRBV19 to TRBJ2-1, with 9 bases fitting TRBD2. The CDR3 sequence is 14 residues long. CDR1 is LNHDA, CDR2 SQIVND, per germline (reference sequence). V was pared by 4 bases and J by 8 bases, with 6 bases of the junction left unmatched. The CDR3, as DNA: TGTGCCAGTAGTACAGCGGGAGGTCCGCATGAGCAGTTCTTC. Translating it yields CASSTAGGPHEQFF.

The chain uses TRBV4-1 and TRBJ2-5, with 7 bases aligning to TRBD1. Germline V gene sequence: CDR1 MGHRA, CDR2 YSYEKL. V was clipped by 4 bases and J by 4 bases; unmatched bases: 6. This CDR3 contains 14 residues. The CDR3 DNA is TGCGCCAGCAGCCTCGACAGGGCTCCAGAGACCCAGTACTTC. Protein: CASSLDRAPETQYF.

CDR3 in DNA: TGTGCCACCAGTGTATCGGGCAATGAGCAGTTCTTC. It specifies CATSVSGNEQFF. The chain carries TRBV24-1 and TRBJ2-1; no definite D call. The CDR3 covers 12 residues. V lost 5 bases, J lost 6 bases, and 7 bases lay in between. Looked up from germline, CDR1 is KGHDR and CDR2 is SFDVKD.

The CDR3 nucleotides are TGTGCCAGCAGCTTAGTACCCGAGCAGTTCTTC. It codes for CASSLVPEQFF. The chain is built from TRBV11-2 and TRBJ2-1; D is ambiguous. The CDR3 covers 11 residues. Trimming cost V 1 base and J 10 bases, with 5 bases left between them. Looked up from germline, CDR1 is SGHAT and CDR2 is FQNNGV.

The chain has TRBV4-3 and TRBJ2-1; no reliable D call. The germline V gene has CDR1 LGHNA and CDR2 YSLEER. With 0 bases removed from V and 0 bases from J, the gap between germline ends came to 12 bases. The CDR3 is made up of 17 amino acids. CDR3 sequence (DNA): TGCGCCAGCAGCCAAGATCGAGAACCCAGCTCCTACAATGAGCAGTTCTTC. This translates into CASSQDREPSSYNEQFF.

This sequence joins TRBV7-9 and TRBJ2-6; tentatively, D is TRBD2 (5 bases). The CDR3 covers 16 residues. The V gene's germline CDR1 is SEHNR and CDR2 FQNEAQ (reference sequence). V was shortened by 3 bases and J by 2 bases, with 11 bases between the two germline ends. DNA for the CDR3: TGTGCCAGCAGCTTGTCCGGGATCACTGGGGCCAACGTCCTGACTTTC. Its protein product is CASSLSGITGANVLTF.

V gene TRBV12-3 or TRBV12-4 combines with J gene TRBJ2-7; no definite D call. CDR3 length: 12 amino acids. Trimming took off 3 bases at V and 9 bases at J, with 12 bases between the two ends. The CDR3 sequence is CASSFPRSGQYF. In DNA form, the CDR3 reads TGTGCCAGCAGTTTCCCCCGGTCAGGGCAGTACTTC.

The genes are TRBV7-6 and TRBJ2-7; weak D call: TRBD1 (6 bases). The V end was cut by 1 base, the J end by 4 bases, with 17 bases between. The CDR3 is 16 residues long. Germline CDR1 SGHVS, CDR2 FNYEAQ. The CDR3 loop reads CASSLVAPGAAYEQYF. The CDR3, as DNA: TGTGCCAGCAGCTTAGTGGCCCCAGGGGCTGCGTACGAGCAGTACTTC. Combining the CDR3 with reference TRBV7-6 and TRBJ2-7 gives the whole variable domain GAGVSQSPRYKVTKRGQDVALRCDPISGHVSLYWYRQALGQGPEFLTYFNYEAQQDKSGLPNDRFSAERPEGSISTLTIQRTEQRDSAMYRCASSLVAPGAAYEQYFGPGTRLTVT.

This chain joins TRBV28 and TRBJ2-7, with D uncertain. The CDR3 runs 13 residues. CDR1 is MDHEN and CDR2 is SYDVKM in the germline V gene. Trimming cost V 3 bases and J 4 bases, with 10 bases left between them. CDR3 in DNA: TGTGCCAGCAGTTTGGGCCAGAAGTACGAGCAGTACTTC. Its translation is CASSLGQKYEQYF.

V and J are TRBV7-9 and TRBJ2-5; 11 positions match TRBD2. The CDR3 is 16 amino acids. V shed 4 bases, J shed 5 bases, and the junction held 9 bases outside the gene matches. Germline V gene data show CDR1 as SEHNR and CDR2 as FQNEAQ (reference sequence). CDR3 DNA: TGTGCCAGCAGCTCCACCTTAGCGGGAGGGCAGGAGACCCAGTACTTC. Protein: CASSSTLAGGQETQYF.

This clonotype was seen a few times. The chain links TRBV7-9 to TRBJ2-7, with D possibly matching TRBD2 (6 bases). Germline CDR1 reads SEHNR; CDR2 reads FQNEAQ (reference sequence). Trimming shortened V by 1 base and J by 6 bases, and 25 bases separated the two germline ends. The CDR3 contains 18 residues. The CDR3 region has the DNA TGTGCCAGCAGCTTAGAGAGGGTTGTTCGGAGGGAGAGAGTCGAGCAGTACTTC. Its translation is CASSLERVVRRERVEQYF.

The chain links TRBV29-1 to TRBJ2-1, with a weak D call TRBD1 (6 bases). The germline V and J ends were trimmed by 6 bases and 8 bases, with 20 bases remaining between them. Per the germline V gene, CDR1 is SQVTM and CDR2 is ANQGSEA. This CDR3 has 14 amino acids. The CDR3 nucleotides are TGCAGCGTCCTAGAACAGGGAAAACTCTATGAGCAGTTCTTC. Protein sequence: CSVLEQGKLYEQFF.